This entry describes one T cell receptor (beta chain). This specimen comes from a study of OX40 agonist ivuxolimab in advanced cancers. TCRdb keeps only in-frame clones here, not all; method: immunoSEQ multiplex PCR. The sample records roughly 70,000 clones, 75% to 90% being singletons. Trimming shortened V by 3 bases and J by 1 base, and 12 bases separated the two germline ends. CDR3 length: 14 amino acids. Germline V CDR1 and CDR2: GTSNPN, SVGIG (reference sequence). The sequences come from CD4+ or CD8+ T cells sorted from blood, collected in a trial of the OX40 agonist ivuxolimab. The TCR sequence derives from an adult with an advanced solid tumor such as melanoma, head and neck, liver or kidney cancer. The genes are TRBV30 and TRBJ1-1; TRBD1 might be the D (5 bases). Written as DNA, the CDR3 is TGTGCCTGGAGATATCCTCAGGGGAACACTGAAGCTTTCTTT. Its protein is CAWRYPQGNTEAFF.